The 23 T cell receptor beta chains reported below all come from one sample, sequenced in a study of cytomegalovirus exposure and HLA in healthy donors. In the PCR, 60 Vbeta and 13 Jbeta primers were used. This table comes from immunoSEQ multiplex PCR, and its TCRdb copy is limited to in-frame clones, with some not included. Of about 150,000 clones in the sample, approximately 78% were seen once. The sequenced sample was PBMCs. These receptors were obtained from a woman between 45 and 65 years old in good health and CMV-seropositive.

This clone was seen only a few times. This chain joins TRBV6-5 and TRBJ2-7, with D perhaps matching TRBD1 (6 bases). The germline V gene has CDR1 MNHEY and CDR2 SVGAGI. Trimming removed 0 bases at V and 7 bases at J, with 19 bases between. The CDR3 totals 16 residues. CDR3 sequence: CASSYSGHPGQGEQYF. The DNA of the CDR3 is TGTGCCAGCAGTTACTCGGGTCATCCAGGGCAGGGGGAGCAGTACTTC.

The chain is built from TRBV7-8 and TRBJ2-3; 10 nucleotides agree with TRBD2. J lost 2 bases, V lost 1 base, and 9 bases had no gene match. The CDR3 runs 18 residues. CDR1 is SGHVS and CDR2 is FQNEAQ in the germline V gene. The CDR3 spells CASSLVSGGASNTDTQYF. CDR3 coding DNA: TGTGCCAGCAGCTTAGTCAGCGGGGGGGCTTCTAACACAGATACGCAGTATTTT.

The rearrangement uses TRBV14 and TRBJ1-4; 9 nucleotides agree with TRBD1. The CDR3 length is 14 residues. Germline V lookup: CDR1 SGHDN, CDR2 FVKESK. The trim removed 4 bases at V and 7 bases at J, leaving 4 bases unmatched. The CDR3 spells CASSRQGEGEKLFF. As DNA, the CDR3 is TGTGCCAGCAGCCGACAGGGGGAAGGTGAAAAACTGTTTTTT.

The rearrangement uses TRBV5-1 and TRBJ2-1; the match to TRBD1 covers 10 bases. CDR1 SGHRS and CDR2 YFSETQ come from the germline V gene. Trimming cost V 2 bases and J 9 bases; bases outside gene matches: 8. This CDR3 has 15 amino acids. CDR3 sequence reads: CASSFTTGGMGEQFF. The DNA of the CDR3 is TGCGCCAGCAGCTTTACGACAGGGGGCATGGGTGAGCAGTTCTTC.

V gene TRBV2 combines with J gene TRBJ2-2; no reliable D call. From germline, CDR1 is SNHLY and CDR2 FYNNEI. Trimming cost V 4 bases and J 0 bases, with 6 bases left between them. This CDR3 contains 14 residues. The CDR3 loop reads CASSVASNTGELFF. The CDR3, as DNA: TGTGCCAGCAGTGTGGCTTCGAACACCGGGGAGCTGTTTTTT. Full variable domain (outside the CDR3, taken from reference TRBV2 and TRBJ2-2): EPEVTQTPSHQVTQMGQEVILRCVPISNHLYFYWYRQILGQKVEFLVSFYNNEISEKSEIFDDQFSVERPDGSNFTLKIRSTKLEDSAMYFCASSVASNTGELFFGEGSRLTVL.

This chain links TRBV10-1 with TRBJ2-1; 13 positions match TRBD2. J was trimmed by 8 bases and V by 6 bases; bases with no gene match: 10. The germline V gene has CDR1 WNHNN and CDR2 SYGVQD (reference sequence). The CDR3 is 16 amino acids. CDR3 residues: CASSDTGTSGIHEQFF. Written as DNA, the CDR3 is TGCGCCAGCAGCGATACCGGGACTAGCGGGATCCATGAGCAGTTCTTC.

This clone has just a few counts. The rearrangement uses TRBV7-8 and TRBJ1-5, with a tentative D call TRBD1 (6 bases). V lost 4 bases and J lost 4, with 23 bases in between. This CDR3 has 18 residues. Germline V gene data show CDR1 as SGHVS and CDR2 as FQNEAQ. This chain's CDR3 is CASSSAHRVRELNQPQHF. As DNA, the CDR3 is TGTGCCAGCAGCTCAGCCCACAGGGTTAGGGAGCTTAATCAGCCCCAGCATTTT.

The chain employs TRBV7-3 and TRBJ1-2, with 7 positions matching TRBD1. Germline V gene lookup returns CDR1 SGHTA and CDR2 FQGTGA. V shed 5 bases, J shed 7 bases, and the junction held 7 bases outside the gene matches. CDR3 length: 13 residues. The CDR3 protein is CASSPSTGLGYTF. CDR3 DNA: TGTGCCAGCAGCCCATCGACAGGGCTTGGCTACACCTTC.

The chain recombines TRBV29-1 with TRBJ2-7, with TRBD2 as a possible D gene (5 bases). The germline V and J ends were trimmed by 3 bases and 3 bases, with 6 bases remaining between them. Germline CDR1 SQVTM, CDR2 ANQGSEA. CDR3 size: 11 residues. The CDR3 bases are TGCAGCGTTGATACTAGCTACGAGCAGTACTTC. This codes for CSVDTSYEQYF.

The rearrangement uses TRBV4-1 and TRBJ2-7, with 9 bases aligning to TRBD2. The ends lost 4 bases at V and 2 bases at J; junction bases unmatched: 18. Germline V gene data show CDR1 as MGHRA and CDR2 as YSYEKL. This CDR3 contains 19 residues. CDR3 bases: TGCGCCAGCAGCCCGTCCTCGAGACTAGCGGCCCGTGGAACCTACGAGCAGTACTTC. Its translation is CASSPSSRLAARGTYEQYF.

The chain recombines TRBV30 with TRBJ2-5; 7 nucleotides match TRBD1. Germline V gene lookup returns CDR1 GTSNPN and CDR2 SVGIG (reference sequence). CDR3 length: 12 amino acids. Losses at the gene ends were 2 bases for V and 5 bases for J; bases not matched to a gene: 2. The CDR3 DNA reads TGTGCCTGGAGTTTAGGGGGCGAGACCCAGTACTTC. Protein product: CAWSLGGETQYF.

This chain's CDR3 is CASSFRGLDNQPQHF. CDR3 in DNA: TGTGCCAGCAGCTTTCGGGGGTTGGACAATCAGCCCCAGCATTTT. The V and J genes are TRBV5-8 and TRBJ1-5, with D possibly being TRBD1 (5 bases). The CDR3 is made up of 15 amino acids. Germline V gene lookup returns CDR1 SGHTS and CDR2 YDEGEE. The ends were cut back, 2 bases at V and 3 bases at J, with 12 bases in the middle. Drawing the rest from reference TRBV5-8 and TRBJ1-5, the complete variable domain is EAGVTQSPTHLIKTRGQQATLRCSPISGHTSVYWYQQALGLGLQFLLWYDEGEERNRGNFPPRFSGRQFPNYSSELNVNALELEDSALYLCASSFRGLDNQPQHFGDGTRLSIL.

The CDR3 reads CASSQVRGGNRYTF. CDR3 DNA: TGCGCCAGCAGCCAAGTACGGGGCGGGAATCGCTACACCTTC. The rearrangement links TRBV4-3 to TRBJ1-2, with D perhaps TRBD1 (5 bases). Trimming stripped 1 base from V and 9 bases from J, with 15 bases between. CDR3 length equals 14 residues. CDR1 is LGHNA and CDR2 is YSLEER in the germline V gene.

The V gene is TRBV11-2, the J gene TRBJ2-7; TRBD1 aligns across 10 bases. Trimming cost V 6 bases and J 3 bases; bases outside gene matches: 5. CDR1 and CDR2 (germline): SGHAT, FQNNGV. The CDR3 consists of 14 residues. The CDR3 DNA follows: TGTGCCAGCAGGCGGGACAGGGGTGTCTACGAGCAGTACTTC. This sequence encodes CASRRDRGVYEQYF. The full variable domain, its missing parts supplied by reference TRBV11-2 and TRBJ2-7, is EAGVAQSPRYKIIEKRQSVAFWCNPISGHATLYWYQQILGQGPKLLIQFQNNGVVDDSQLPKDRFSAERLKGVDSTLKIQPAKLEDSAVYLCASRRDRGVYEQYFGPGTRLTVT.

This clone appeared once. The chain couples TRBV9 to TRBJ1-2; D gene ambiguous. Deletions cut 0 bases from V and 7 bases from J, with 13 bases between. The CDR3 sequence is 14 residues long. The germline gives CDR1 SGDLS, CDR2 YYNGEE. The CDR3 DNA is TGTGCCAGCAGCGTAGACCCCCGGGCGGGTGGCTACACCTTC. It specifies CASSVDPRAGGYTF.

This clone came up a few times. V gene TRBV5-1 combines with J gene TRBJ1-5; D may be TRBD1 (5 bases). Germline V lookup: CDR1 SGHRS, CDR2 YFSETQ. V was shortened by 4 bases and J by 7 bases, with 18 bases between the two germline ends. The CDR3 has 15 residues. The CDR3 nucleotides read TGCGCCAGCAGCCAATGGGCCGGTCGGGGGCAGCCCCAGCATTTT. Translating gives CASSQWAGRGQPQHF.

In this sample, this clone turned up once. J is TRBJ2-2 and V is TRBV6-5; D unresolved. Trimming removed 0 bases from V and 7 bases from J, with 6 bases in between. The CDR3 spans 13 residues. CDR1 is MNHEY and CDR2 is SVGAGI in the germline V gene. CDR3 nucleotides: TGTGCCAGCAGTTACTCCCGACTCGGGGAGCTGTTTTTT. Amino acid sequence: CASSYSRLGELFF.

The CDR3 protein is CASSQEHSTSGFNEQFF. CDR3 DNA: TGTGCCAGCAGCCAAGAGCACTCGACTAGCGGATTCAATGAGCAGTTCTTC. The rearrangement joins TRBV4-2 to TRBJ2-1, with TRBD2 matching over 9 bases. Germline loops: CDR1 LGHNA, CDR2 YNFKEQ. The V and J ends lost 0 bases and 6 bases, in that order; junction bases with no gene match: 9. The CDR3 length is 17 residues.

The V call is TRBV4-1, the J call TRBJ1-4; TRBD1 agrees at 8 bases. CDR1 MGHRA and CDR2 YSYEKL come from the germline V gene. The CDR3 covers 18 residues. J lost 5 bases, V lost 0 bases, and 11 bases had no gene match. In DNA form, the CDR3 reads TGCGCCAGCAGCCAAGATGGGCGACAGGGGAAAAAGAATGAAAAACTGTTTTTT. It specifies CASSQDGRQGKKNEKLFF.

J is TRBJ1-3 and V is TRBV16, with D maybe TRBD1 (6 bases). Germline-derived CDR1 and CDR2 are KGHSY and FQNENV. V dropped 4 bases and J dropped 2 bases, with 15 bases sitting between them. The CDR3 runs 16 residues. CDR3: CASSRGTGRAGNTIYF. The CDR3 DNA reads as TGTGCCAGCAGCCGGGGCACAGGGCGAGCTGGAAACACCATATATTTT.

The J gene is TRBJ2-6, the V gene TRBV19, with TRBD2 as a possible D gene (6 bases). The V and J ends lost 7 bases and 0 bases respectively, with 19 bases between them. Germline V gene lookup returns CDR1 LNHDA and CDR2 SQIVND (reference sequence). The CDR3 is 18 amino acids. The CDR3 protein is CASIRDGRDLSGANVLTF. The CDR3 DNA follows: TGTGCCAGTATCCGGGACGGGAGAGACCTCTCTGGGGCCAACGTCCTGACTTTC.

The chain uses TRBV5-1 and TRBJ2-1, with 7 bases aligning to TRBD1. With V trimmed by 7 bases and J by 4 bases, 11 bases remained unmatched. Per germline, CDR1 SGHRS and CDR2 YFSETQ. The CDR3 consists of 15 residues. CDR3 in DNA: TGCGCCAGCGGGAGCCGGGACAGTGGATACAATGAGCAGTTCTTC. Its protein product is CASGSRDSGYNEQFF.

V usage is TRBV6-6 and J usage is TRBJ1-2; TRBD1 might be the D (5 bases). Germline V lookup: CDR1 MNHNY, CDR2 SVGAGI (reference sequence). The CDR3 length is 14 residues. Deletions cut 0 bases from V and 6 bases from J, with 11 bases between. CDR3 loop: CASSYSGGGDGYTF. DNA for the CDR3: TGTGCCAGCAGTTACTCGGGTGGGGGGGATGGCTACACCTTC.